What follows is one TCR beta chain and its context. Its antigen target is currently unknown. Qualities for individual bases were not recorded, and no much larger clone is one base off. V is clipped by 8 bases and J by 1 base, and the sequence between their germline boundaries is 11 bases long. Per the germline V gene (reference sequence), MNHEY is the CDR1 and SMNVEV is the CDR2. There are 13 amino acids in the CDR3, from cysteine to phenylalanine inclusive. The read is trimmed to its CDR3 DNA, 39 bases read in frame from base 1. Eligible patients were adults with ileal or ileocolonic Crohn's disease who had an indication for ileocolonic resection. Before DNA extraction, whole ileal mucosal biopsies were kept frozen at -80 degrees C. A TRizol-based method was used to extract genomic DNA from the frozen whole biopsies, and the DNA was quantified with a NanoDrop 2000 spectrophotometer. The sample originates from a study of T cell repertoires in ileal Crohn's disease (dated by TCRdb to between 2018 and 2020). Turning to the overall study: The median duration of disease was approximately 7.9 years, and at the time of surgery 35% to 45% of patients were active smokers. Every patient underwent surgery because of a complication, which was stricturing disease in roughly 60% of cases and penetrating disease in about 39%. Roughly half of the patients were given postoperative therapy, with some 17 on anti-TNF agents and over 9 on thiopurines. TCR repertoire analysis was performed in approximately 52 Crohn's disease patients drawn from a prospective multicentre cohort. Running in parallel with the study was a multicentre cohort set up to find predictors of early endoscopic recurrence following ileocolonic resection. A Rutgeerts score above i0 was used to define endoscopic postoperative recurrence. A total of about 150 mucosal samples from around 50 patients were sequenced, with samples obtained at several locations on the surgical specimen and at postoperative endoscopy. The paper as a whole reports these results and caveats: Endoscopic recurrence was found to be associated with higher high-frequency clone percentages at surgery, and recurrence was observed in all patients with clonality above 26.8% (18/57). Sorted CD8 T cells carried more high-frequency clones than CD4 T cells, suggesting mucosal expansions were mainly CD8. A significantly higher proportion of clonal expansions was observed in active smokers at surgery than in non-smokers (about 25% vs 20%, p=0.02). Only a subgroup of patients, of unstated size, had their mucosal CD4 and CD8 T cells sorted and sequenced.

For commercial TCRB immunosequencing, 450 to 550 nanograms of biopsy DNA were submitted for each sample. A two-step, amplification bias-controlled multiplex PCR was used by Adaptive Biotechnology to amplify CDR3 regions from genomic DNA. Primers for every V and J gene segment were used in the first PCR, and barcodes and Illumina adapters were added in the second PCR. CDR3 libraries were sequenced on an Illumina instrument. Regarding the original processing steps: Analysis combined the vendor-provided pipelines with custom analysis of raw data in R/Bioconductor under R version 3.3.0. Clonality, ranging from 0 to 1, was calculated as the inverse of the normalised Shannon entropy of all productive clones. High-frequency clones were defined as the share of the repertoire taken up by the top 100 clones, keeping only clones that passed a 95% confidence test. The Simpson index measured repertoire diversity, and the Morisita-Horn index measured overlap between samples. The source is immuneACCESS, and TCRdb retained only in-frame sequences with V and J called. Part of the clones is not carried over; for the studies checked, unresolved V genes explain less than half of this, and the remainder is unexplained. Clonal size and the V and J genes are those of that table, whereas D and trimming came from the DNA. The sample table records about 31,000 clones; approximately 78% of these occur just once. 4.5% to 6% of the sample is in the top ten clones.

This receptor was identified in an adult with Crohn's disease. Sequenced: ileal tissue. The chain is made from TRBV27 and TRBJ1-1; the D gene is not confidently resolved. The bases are TGTGCCAGCTCATTTGCAGGGAACACTGAAGCTTTCTTT. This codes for CASSFAGNTEAFF.